Reported below is one T cell receptor (beta chain). Its antigen specificity is not known. Base qualities are not at hand, and no much larger clone is one base apart. This specimen belongs to a study of control samples from healthy donors and cancer patients (dated by TCRdb to the early 2020s). The library was generated by the immunoSEQ multiplex PCR assay. TCRdb stores this immuneACCESS table with in-frame sequences only. Part of the clones is absent; in the studies checked, under half of the shortfall reflects unresolved V genes, and no reason is known for the rest. Counted in this sample were hundreds of thousands of clones; approximately 92% of them appeared once. Over 5.5% of the sample comes from the top ten. V is shortened by 7 bases, J by 15 bases, and the region joining them spans 28 bases. Sequences LNHDA (CDR1) and SQIVND (CDR2) are obtained from the germline V gene (reference sequence). Spanning cysteine to phenylalanine, the CDR3 consists of 16 amino acids. Kept here is only the CDR3 DNA, which spans 48 bases and is read in frame from base 1.

The specimen was PBMCs. This receptor was taken from a man in his forties with head and neck cancer. This receptor chain uses TRBV19 and TRBJ1-6; no D gene is confidently identified. CDR3 loop: CASTEKATAASWGLHF. The sequenced DNA is TGTGCCAGTACCGAGAAGGCGACCGCGGCTAGTTGGGGCCTCCACTTT.